The sequence of this T cell receptor (beta chain) was determined in a study of T cells in Graves' hyperthyroidism and ophthalmopathy (dated by TCRdb to between 2018 and 2020). Regarding the complete study: Peripheral blood samples were taken at the time of initial diagnosis, prior to any treatment. In more than 5 Graves' hyperthyroidism patients, the study also compared T-cell repertoires from thyroid tissue with T-cell repertoires from blood. After sampling, hyperthyroidism patients received methimazole starting at 30 mg daily, and ophthalmopathy patients received high-dose intravenous methylprednisolone. For training and testing, the 100 or so patients in the discovery cohort were randomly divided in a 7:3 ratio. An independent validation cohort of around 19 hyperthyroidism patients and roughly 16 patients who later progressed to ophthalmopathy tested prospective prediction of ophthalmopathy. The paper reports TCR Vbeta CDR3 sequencing of approximately 140 peripheral blood samples: approximately 43 ophthalmopathy, around 80 hyperthyroidism and around 17 progressor patients. A discovery cohort of around 100 patients, roughly 43 with Graves' ophthalmopathy and approximately 55 with stable Graves' hyperthyroidism, was used to find distinguishing TCR V-J signatures. The paper as a whole reports these results and caveats: Blood samples also contained most of the expanded thyroid clonotypes (frequency above 0.001), which suggests that blood repertoires may reflect thyroid immune responses. Ophthalmopathy was separated from stable hyperthyroidism by a 13 V-J signature model, with 85% to 90% sensitivity and about 84% specificity obtained in cross-validation and 80%/75% obtained in testing. Sample size was not statistically predetermined, and blinding of investigators to group allocation was not performed. During validation, the model predicted progression to ophthalmopathy a median of around 6 months ahead of onset, with almost 71% sensitivity and 72% to 80% specificity.

Amplification of TCR beta CDR3 regions was carried out from RNA transcripts. The TCR CDR3 was subjected to a first round of RT-PCR using the HTBI primer set and the Qiagen OneStep RT-PCR kit. Libraries were constructed in a second round of multiplex PCR, after which size selection and purification were carried out. Libraries were sequenced paired-end with 100 bp reads on an Illumina HiSeq2000. The original methods were these. SOAPnuke was used to process the raw data, throwing out any read that contained adapters or uncalled bases, had a mean Phred below 15, or lacked an exact constant-primer or identifier match. COPE v1.2.5 was used to merge the high-quality paired reads, and each unique nucleotide sequence was defined as a clonotype. Clonotypes were aligned to IMGT TRBV, TRBD and TRBJ reference segments using MiTCR v1.1. Analysis was restricted to V-J combinations with a frequency above 0.0001, which covered roughly 99% of repertoires. A TCS score was defined as the ratio between F50 (clonal expansion) and ExV (chaos), using BLOSUM62-based TCRdist between CDR3 peptides within each V-J. Welch's t-statistics and random forest reduced just over 500 V-J features to about 13, which were used in a naive Bayes classifier (R e1071). Using fastp at Q25 and MiXCR, TCRdb reprocessed the public reads and kept productive beta chains. Identical CDR3 proteins give one entry, which carries the most common genes and DNA. V and J calls and clone size were set by TCRdb, not the authors. This sample lists about 200,000 distinct CDR3 sequences; less than 20% were detected once. The ten largest clones represent 40% to 65% of the sample.

Stable Graves' hyperthyroidism was defined as the absence of progression to ophthalmopathy over 18 months of follow-up. Hyperthyroidism patients were newly diagnosed, had a disease duration of under 2 months, and were aged 18 to 65 years. Any patient with an uncontrolled infection, another autoimmune disease, pregnancy or lactation was excluded. Diagnoses were based on clinical symptoms, serum thyroxine and TRAb, thyroid ultrasound and orbital computed tomography. PBMCs were separated from 7.5 to 10 ml of fresh peripheral blood using Ficoll-Paque density gradient centrifugation. Total RNA was extracted with Trizol reagent, and quality was checked on an Agilent 2100 Bioanalyzer. About this clonotype: This clone's antigen is unknown. No much larger clone exists at a distance of one base, and base qualities are not known.

The germline V gene (reference sequence) sets CDR1 to DFQATT and CDR2 to SNEGSKA. Between the V and J ends, shortened by 3 bases and 8 bases respectively, the junction contains 20 bases. Measured from the cysteine to the phenylalanine, the CDR3 is 15 residues long. Only the CDR3 region is kept as DNA, spanning 45 bases read in frame from base 1. Input material: blood. The chain couples TRBV20-1 to TRBJ2-1; no D gene can be assigned with confidence. This clonotype originated in a woman aged 45-59 years with Graves' hyperthyroidism. The CDR3 in this case is CSARSPLQRADEQFF. Read as DNA, the sequence is TGCAGTGCTAGGTCCCCCCTACAAAGGGCCGATGAGCAGTTCTTC.